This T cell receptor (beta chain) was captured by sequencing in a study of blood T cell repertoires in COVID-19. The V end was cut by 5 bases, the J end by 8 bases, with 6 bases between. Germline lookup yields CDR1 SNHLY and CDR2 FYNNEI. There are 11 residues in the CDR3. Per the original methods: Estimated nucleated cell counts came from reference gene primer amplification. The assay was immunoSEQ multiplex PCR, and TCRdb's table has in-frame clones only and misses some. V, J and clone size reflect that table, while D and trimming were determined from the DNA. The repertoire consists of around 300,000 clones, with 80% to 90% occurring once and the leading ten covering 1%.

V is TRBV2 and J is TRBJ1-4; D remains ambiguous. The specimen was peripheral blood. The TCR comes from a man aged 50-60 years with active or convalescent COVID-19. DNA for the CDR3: TGTGCCAGCAGTCCGAGGGAAAAACTGTTTTTT. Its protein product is CASSPREKLFF.